The 9 T cell receptor beta chains below were found in one sample sequenced in a study of blood T cells in healthy people across ages (dated by TCRdb to the mid-2010s). Library preparation employed 5' RACE. Instrument used: Illumina HiSeq 2500. A second about 7 to 12 cycle PCR used a sample-barcoded 5' primer and a J-beta primer mix. TCRdb took the public reads, trimmed them with fastp at Q25, ran MiXCR for clone calling and kept in-frame beta chains. Rows with a matching CDR3 protein are joined into one entry that keeps the most common DNA and genes. The sample records 600,000 to 850,000 distinct CDR3 sequences, around 40% of which are singletons. The ten largest clones add up to around 20% of the sample. Material: blood. The receptors were gathered from a woman in her sixties or seventies in good health.

This clonotype has only a few counts. The chain couples TRBV5-1 to TRBJ2-1, with 11 bases identical to TRBD2. The germline V gene has CDR1 SGHRS and CDR2 YFSETQ. CDR3 size: 16 residues. With V trimmed by 0 bases and J by 6 bases, 5 bases remained unmatched. The CDR3 loop is CASSLEGSGRANEQFF. CDR3 coding DNA: TGCGCCAGCAGCTTGGAGGGTAGCGGGAGGGCCAATGAGCAGTTCTTC.

This clonotype was seen a few times. V is TRBV12-3 or TRBV12-4 and J is TRBJ1-1; TRBD1 agrees at 7 bases. The length of the CDR3 is 13 residues. Trimming at V came to 6 bases and at J to 8 bases, leaving 9 bases not matched to a gene. The CDR3 region has the DNA TGTGCCAGCAGAGCGACAGGGACTTTGGAAGCTTTCTTT. Translated: CASRATGTLEAFF.

The chain recombines TRBV4-1 with TRBJ2-3, with unresolved D. The length of the CDR3 is 14 residues. The germline V and J ends were trimmed by 0 bases and 3 bases, with 7 bases remaining between them. Germline V gene lookup returns CDR1 MGHRA and CDR2 YSYEKL. CDR3 DNA: TGCGCCAGCAGCCAAGATCCGTGGACAGATACGCAGTATTTT. Its protein is CASSQDPWTDTQYF.

The chain is built from TRBV2 and TRBJ2-3; D remains unclear. The germline CDR1 and CDR2 sequences are SNHLY and FYNNEI. The CDR3 covers 16 residues. The germline V and J ends were trimmed by 8 bases and 0 bases, with 18 bases remaining between them. The CDR3 protein is CASPVGRPSSTDTQYF. DNA for the CDR3: TGTGCCAGCCCGGTCGGGCGGCCGTCTAGCACAGATACGCAGTATTTT.

This clonotype was counted a few times. The V call is TRBV27, the J call TRBJ2-1; maybe TRBD1 (6 bases). Germline V gives CDR1 MNHEY, CDR2 SMNVEV (reference sequence). The CDR3 contains 12 residues. The V and J ends lost 6 bases and 7 bases respectively, with 10 bases between them. The CDR3 reads CASSHDRNEQFF. The CDR3 DNA sequence: TGTGCCAGCAGCCATGACAGGAATGAGCAGTTCTTC.

About this clonotype itself: A read error may produce the germline difference seen at one junction end. The chain uses TRBV25-1 and TRBJ2-6; no reliable D call. CDR1 and CDR2 from the germline V gene are MGHDK and SYGVNS. The CDR3 extends over 11 amino acids. The CDR3 sequence is CVSSDHNVLTF. CDR3 DNA sequence: TGTGTCAGCAGTGACCACAACGTCCTGACTTTC.

Details on this clonotype: Sequence at one end of the junction differs from germline and may be a read error. The chain is built from TRBV29-1 and TRBJ1-2; 7 nucleotides line up with TRBD1. This CDR3 contains 15 residues. The germline CDR1 and CDR2 sequences are SQVTM and ANQGSEA. CDR3 sequence: CCVEINRGDGYGYTF. The CDR3 DNA reads as TGCTGCGTTGAGATAAACAGGGGCGACGGCTATGGCTACACCTTC.

This clonotype was found once. V and J are TRBV9 and TRBJ2-5; D unclear. Germline CDR1 reads SGDLS; CDR2 reads YYNGEE. V dropped 4 bases and J dropped 5 bases, with 18 bases sitting between them. The CDR3 totals 15 residues. The CDR3, as DNA: TGTGCCAGCAGCCCCTCAGACTGGTTCGGGGAGACCCAGTACTTC. Protein sequence: CASSPSDWFGETQYF.

V and J are TRBV4-2 and TRBJ2-7; D gene uncertain. The CDR3 length is 16 residues. Deletions cut 0 bases from V and 3 bases from J, with 15 bases between. The germline gives CDR1 LGHNA, CDR2 YNFKEQ. This CDR3 is CASSQDLSRLGYEQYF. The CDR3 DNA sequence: TGTGCCAGCAGCCAAGATTTGTCGCGGCTTGGCTACGAGCAGTACTTC.